Following are 12 T cell receptor beta chains from one sample sequenced in a study of blood T cell repertoires in COVID-19. Some clones are missing from TCRdb's copy, which holds only in-frame ones; the method was immunoSEQ multiplex PCR. The table has tens of thousands of clones, around 83% seen once. The sequenced sample consisted of peripheral blood. The source is a man between 65 and 85 years old with acute or convalescent COVID-19.

This clone was picked up one time. V usage is TRBV14 and J usage is TRBJ1-2, with 11 positions matching TRBD1. Per the germline V gene, CDR1 is SGHDN and CDR2 is FVKESK. There are 17 residues in the CDR3. V was clipped by 5 bases and J by 5 bases; unmatched bases: 13. The CDR3 nucleotides are TGTGCCAGCAGCTCCGGACAGGGGGCCTTCGGGGGGTATGGCTACACCTTC. As protein: CASSSGQGAFGGYGYTF.

This chain links TRBV1 with TRBJ2-5; the listed D gene, TRBD1, was not tested against the DNA. TRBV1 is reported as a pseudogene. CDR3 size: 14 residues. DNA for the CDR3: TGCACCAGCAGCTTCCGGGACAGCCAAGAGACCCAGTACTTC. As protein: CTSSFRDSQETQYF.

J is TRBJ2-7 and V is TRBV7-9; TRBD1 agrees at 8 bases. Germline trimming cut 10 bases from V and 7 bases from J; bases unmatched to any gene: 12. This CDR3 comprises 13 residues. The V gene's germline CDR1 is SEHNR and CDR2 FQNEAQ (reference sequence). In DNA, the CDR3 is TGTGCCACTAGGATGACAGGGGTGGGTGAGCAGTACTTC. Protein sequence: CATRMTGVGEQYF.

The chain has TRBV7-8 and TRBJ2-5, with D unresolved. Germline assignment: CDR1 SGHVS and CDR2 FQNEAQ. Trimming left V 1 base short and J 5 bases short, with 11 bases between. CDR3 length equals 14 residues. For the CDR3, the DNA is TGTGCCAGCAGCTTAGGCGGCTTAAGGGAGACCCAGTACTTC. Its translation is CASSLGGLRETQYF.

The chain joins TRBV5-1 to TRBJ1-2; D may be TRBD1 (6 bases). Germline CDR1 reads SGHRS; CDR2 reads YFSETQ. Trimming left V 1 base short and J 7 bases short, with 8 bases between. This CDR3 is 12 amino acids long. CDR3 residues: CASSLIGGGYTF. CDR3 DNA: TGCGCCAGCAGCTTGATAGGGGGTGGCTACACCTTC. Looking up the rest from reference TRBV5-1 and TRBJ1-2 gives the full variable domain: KAGVTQTPRYLIKTRGQQVTLSCSPISGHRSVSWYQQTPGQGLQFLFEYFSETQRNKGNFPGRFSGRQFSNSRSEMNVSTLELGDSALYLCASSLIGGGYTFGSGTRLTVV.

The chain employs TRBV4-1 and TRBJ2-7; 9 positions agree with TRBD1. CDR1 is MGHRA, CDR2 YSYEKL, per germline. This CDR3 comprises 15 residues. The J segment lost 3 bases and the V segment lost 2 bases, leaving 5 bases of the junction unmatched. Here the CDR3 reads CASSQIQGAYYEQYF. The CDR3 DNA reads as TGCGCCAGCAGCCAAATACAGGGGGCATACTACGAGCAGTACTTC.

The chain is built from TRBV30 and TRBJ2-1; TRBD2 matches at 10 bases. The CDR3 is 13 amino acids. The V segment lost 5 bases and the J segment 7 bases; nucleotides outside the gene matches: 5. Germline values: CDR1 GTSNPN, CDR2 SVGIG (reference sequence). Here the CDR3 reads CAWGTGLANEQFF. CDR3 bases: TGTGCCTGGGGAACGGGACTAGCGAATGAGCAGTTCTTC.

The chain links TRBV6-1 to TRBJ2-2, with D possibly TRBD2 on 6 matching bases. CDR3 size: 18 residues. V shed 1 base and J shed 4 bases, with 19 bases lying between them. Per germline, CDR1 MNHNS and CDR2 SASEGT. CDR3 DNA: TGTGCCAGCAGTGAAGATACGGGAGTGGGACGGAGCACCGGGGAGCTGTTTTTT. Protein sequence: CASSEDTGVGRSTGELFF.

The chain joins TRBV11-3 to TRBJ1-2, with unresolved D. From germline, CDR1 is SGHNT and CDR2 YENEEA. CDR3 length equals 13 residues. V was cut by 3 bases and J by 8 bases, with 13 bases left in between. The CDR3 sequence is CASSFPDRGGYTF. The CDR3 nucleotides read TGTGCCAGCAGCTTTCCTGATCGCGGGGGCTACACCTTC. Filled out from reference TRBV11-3 and TRBJ1-2, the complete variable domain reads EAGVVQSPRYKIIEKKQPVAFWCNPISGHNTLYWYLQNLGQGPELLIRYENEEAVDDSQLPKDRFSAERLKGVDSTLKIQPAELGDSAVYLCASSFPDRGGYTFGSGTRLTVV.

The chain employs TRBV29-1 and TRBJ2-7; D possibly corresponds to TRBD1 (5 bases). The CDR3 runs to 15 residues. V lost 6 bases and J lost 0, with 18 bases in between. Germline V lookup: CDR1 SQVTM, CDR2 ANQGSEA. The CDR3 coding sequence is TGCAGCGTCGTCCCCGCGACAGCGAACTCCTACGAGCAGTACTTC. It translates to CSVVPATANSYEQYF.

This chain links TRBV2 with TRBJ2-2, with D maybe TRBD1 (5 bases). The CDR3 extends over 14 amino acids. The V gene lost 3 bases and the J gene lost 6 bases, with 11 bases spanning the gap. CDR1 and CDR2 (germline): SNHLY, FYNNEI. CDR3 amino acids: CASSDRAGPGELFF. CDR3 nucleotides: TGTGCCAGCAGTGATAGGGCAGGGCCCGGGGAGCTGTTTTTT.

The gene calls are TRBV2 and TRBJ2-1, with a weak D call TRBD2 (6 bases). The CDR3 totals 17 residues. V lost 6 bases, J lost 6 bases, and 24 bases lay in between. Per germline, CDR1 SNHLY and CDR2 FYNNEI. CDR3 residues: CASRRNTRLVAGNEQFF. Written as DNA, the CDR3 is TGTGCCAGCAGACGGAATACCCGACTAGTGGCCGGCAATGAGCAGTTCTTC.